The sequence of this TCR beta chain was determined in a study of tissue T cells after allogeneic stem cell transplantation. The study's findings and limits: Alloreactivity or antigen specificity of tissue TCRs was not determined; some clones might be host cells.

The table came from immunoSEQ multiplex PCR; TCRdb's copy has only in-frame clones and leaves some out. The profile shows fewer than 8,000 clones, approximately 70% of them singletons. The CDR3 covers 18 residues. Germline lookup yields CDR1 SGDLS and CDR2 YYNGEE. The V end lost 3 bases, the J end lost 2 bases, and 18 bases lay between the germline ends. As for this clone: Its antigen is not identified.

V is TRBV9 and J is TRBJ2-6; possibly TRBD2 for D (6 bases). The source was tissue from the rectum, collected at autopsy. The sequence was collected from a woman between 18 and 55 years old with breast cancer. CDR3 sequence (DNA): TGTGCCAGCAGCGACCCGTGGGGGGATGCTCCTGGGGCCAACGTCCTGACTTTC. It is translated as CASSDPWGDAPGANVLTF.